These T cell receptor beta chains were read from a single sample in a study of beta chain features in type 1 diabetes. The assay was immunoSEQ multiplex PCR, and TCRdb's table has in-frame clones only and misses some. There are about 360,000 clones in the sample; about 12% occur only once, and 0.01% lies in the top ten. The source material was naive CD4+ T cells from blood. The receptor set was obtained from a woman younger than 35 with type 1 diabetes. CDR3s include the opening cysteine and the closing phenylalanine or tryptophan. D genes are given only for firm matches. Not every row has a clone size; where given, it reads once, few, many or a size class.

d_gene: TRBD2; j_gene: TRBJ2-7; v_gene: TRBV4-1; abundance: few; CDR3aa: CASSQEPPSGRSEQYF; CDR3nt: TGCGCCAGCAGCCAAGAGCCTCCTAGCGGGAGATCCGAGCAGTACTTC
d_gene: TRBD2; j_gene: TRBJ2-5; v_gene: TRBV28; abundance: few; CDR3aa: CASSPTGGASKRAQYF; CDR3nt: TGTGCCAGCAGTCCCACGGGGGGAGCGTCCAAGAGGGCCCAGTACTTC
d_gene: TRBD1; j_gene: TRBJ1-1; v_gene: TRBV6-5; abundance: few; CDR3aa: CASSYSSGGYTEAFF; CDR3nt: TGTGCCAGCAGTTACTCCTCAGGGGGGTACACTGAAGCTTTCTTT
d_gene: NA; j_gene: TRBJ1-6; v_gene: TRBV14; abundance: few; CDR3aa: CASSQLQVNSPLHF; CDR3nt: TGTGCCAGCAGCCAGCTCCAGGTTAATTCACCCCTCCACTTT
d_gene: TRBD1; j_gene: TRBJ1-5; v_gene: TRBV2; abundance: NA; CDR3aa: CASSVDRGGQPQHF; CDR3nt: TGTGCCAGCAGTGTAGACAGGGGAGGGCAGCCCCAGCATTTT
d_gene: TRBD2; j_gene: TRBJ2-1; v_gene: TRBV9; abundance: NA; CDR3aa: CASSVEGSGIGNEQFF; CDR3nt: TGTGCCAGCAGCGTAGAAGGTAGCGGGATCGGGAATGAGCAGTTCTTC
d_gene: NA; j_gene: TRBJ2-2; v_gene: TRBV7-9; abundance: few; CDR3aa: CASSLDFSSWSTGELFF; CDR3nt: TGTGCCAGCAGCTTAGATTTTAGTAGCTGGAGCACCGGGGAGCTGTTTTTT
d_gene: TRBD1; j_gene: TRBJ2-5; v_gene: TRBV9; abundance: few; CDR3aa: CASSAGTGEGETQYF; CDR3nt: TGTGCCAGCAGCGCGGGGACAGGGGAGGGAGAGACCCAGTACTTC
d_gene: NA; j_gene: TRBJ2-1; v_gene: TRBV28; abundance: NA; CDR3aa: CASSGDFYNEQFF; CDR3nt: TGTGCCAGCAGTGGGGACTTCTACAATGAGCAGTTCTTC
d_gene: TRBD1; j_gene: TRBJ2-6; v_gene: TRBV11-2; abundance: NA; CDR3aa: CASSPRDRGGSGANVLTF; CDR3nt: TGTGCCAGCAGCCCTAGGGACAGGGGAGGATCTGGGGCCAACGTCCTGACTTTC
d_gene: TRBD1; j_gene: TRBJ2-7; v_gene: TRBV29-1; abundance: few; CDR3aa: CSVEAGTGGLPNYEQYF; CDR3nt: TGCAGCGTTGAGGCGGGGACAGGGGGTCTTCCAAACTACGAGCAGTACTTC
d_gene: NA; j_gene: TRBJ1-2; v_gene: TRBV6-5; abundance: few; CDR3aa: CASSDRDISYTF; CDR3nt: TGTGCCAGCAGTGACCGGGACATTAGCTACACCTTC
d_gene: TRBD1; j_gene: TRBJ1-6; v_gene: TRBV14; abundance: NA; CDR3aa: CASSRAGTGYSPLHF; CDR3nt: TGTGCCAGCAGCCGAGCCGGGACAGGGTATTCACCCCTCCACTTT
d_gene: NA; j_gene: TRBJ2-1; v_gene: TRBV5-8; abundance: few; CDR3aa: CASSLRSAVYNEQFF; CDR3nt: TGTGCCAGCAGCTTGCGGTCCGCGGTATACAATGAGCAGTTCTTC
d_gene: TRBD1; j_gene: TRBJ1-1; v_gene: TRBV9; abundance: NA; CDR3aa: CASSATGGTEAFF; CDR3nt: TGTGCCAGCAGCGCCACAGGGGGCACTGAAGCTTTCTTT
d_gene: TRBD1; j_gene: TRBJ1-1; v_gene: TRBV19; abundance: few; CDR3aa: CASSTTGALMNTEAFF; CDR3nt: TGTGCCAGTAGCACCACAGGGGCCTTAATGAACACTGAAGCTTTCTTT
d_gene: TRBD2; j_gene: TRBJ2-7; v_gene: TRBV7-9; abundance: NA; CDR3aa: CASSLGGGAGGIHEQYF; CDR3nt: TGTGCCAGCAGCTTAGGGGGTGGTGCCGGGGGGATCCACGAGCAGTACTTC
d_gene: TRBD1; j_gene: TRBJ1-1; v_gene: TRBV5-1; abundance: few; CDR3aa: CASSSGQGASEAFF; CDR3nt: TGCGCCAGCAGCTCGGGACAGGGGGCCTCCGAAGCTTTCTTT
d_gene: NA; j_gene: TRBJ2-1; v_gene: TRBV7-3; abundance: NA; CDR3aa: CASSPTRDTKGLQQFF; CDR3nt: TGTGCCAGCAGCCCCACCCGGGACACAAAAGGTTTGCAGCAGTTCTTC
d_gene: NA; j_gene: TRBJ1-4; v_gene: TRBV6-5; abundance: few; CDR3aa: CASRSDSEKLFF; CDR3nt: TGTGCCAGCAGAAGTGACAGCGAAAAACTGTTTTTT
d_gene: NA; j_gene: TRBJ2-1; v_gene: TRBV13; abundance: NA; CDR3aa: CASSTPQGLSYNEQFF; CDR3nt: TGTGCCAGCAGCACCCCCCAGGGGCTCTCCTACAATGAGCAGTTCTTC
d_gene: TRBD1; j_gene: TRBJ2-7; v_gene: TRBV5-1; abundance: few; CDR3aa: CASSRWNLGTAAYEQYF; CDR3nt: TGCGCCAGCTCTCGTTGGAATCTTGGGACAGCAGCTTACGAGCAGTACTTC
d_gene: NA; j_gene: TRBJ2-1; v_gene: TRBV19; abundance: few; CDR3aa: CASSIVLAPNEQFF; CDR3nt: TGTGCCAGTAGTATAGTCCTAGCGCCAAATGAGCAGTTCTTC
d_gene: TRBD2; j_gene: TRBJ2-5; v_gene: TRBV10-3; abundance: few; CDR3aa: CAISVAGDETQYF; CDR3nt: TGTGCCATCAGTGTGGCGGGAGATGAGACCCAGTACTTC
d_gene: TRBD2; j_gene: TRBJ2-2; v_gene: TRBV25-1; abundance: NA; CDR3aa: CASSDLAGGNTGELFF; CDR3nt: TGTGCCAGCAGTGACTTAGCGGGCGGGAACACCGGGGAGCTGTTTTTT
d_gene: NA; j_gene: TRBJ1-2; v_gene: TRBV14; abundance: few; CDR3aa: CASSQVGGSNHGF; CDR3nt: TGTGCCAGCAGCCAAGTCGGAGGCAGCAACCACGGCTTC
d_gene: NA; j_gene: TRBJ1-6; v_gene: TRBV2; abundance: NA; CDR3aa: CASSERGIVSPLHF; CDR3nt: TGTGCCAGCAGTGAACGGGGAATTGTGTCACCCCTCCACTTT
d_gene: TRBD1; j_gene: TRBJ1-5; v_gene: TRBV5-1; abundance: NA; CDR3aa: CASSQTGGSNQPQHF; CDR3nt: TGCGCCAGCAGTCAGACAGGGGGCAGCAATCAGCCCCAGCATTTT
d_gene: TRBD2; j_gene: TRBJ2-1; v_gene: TRBV11-2; abundance: few; CDR3aa: CASSLAGTSSVEQFF; CDR3nt: TGTGCCAGCAGCTTAGCCGGGACTAGCAGCGTTGAGCAGTTCTTC
d_gene: TRBD2; j_gene: TRBJ2-1; v_gene: TRBV7-2; abundance: few; CDR3aa: CASSPGLAERLEFF; CDR3nt: TGTGCCAGCAGCCCGGGACTAGCGGAAAGACTCGAGTTCTTC
d_gene: TRBD1; j_gene: TRBJ2-7; v_gene: TRBV5-8; abundance: few; CDR3aa: CASSLLSRTGTHEQYF; CDR3nt: TGTGCCAGCAGCTTGTTGTCCAGGACAGGGACCCACGAGCAGTACTTC
d_gene: TRBD2; j_gene: TRBJ2-1; v_gene: TRBV6-5; abundance: few; CDR3aa: CASRDASGSKNEQFF; CDR3nt: TGTGCCAGCAGGGACGCTAGCGGGAGTAAGAATGAGCAGTTCTTC
d_gene: TRBD2; j_gene: TRBJ2-7; v_gene: TRBV28; abundance: few; CDR3aa: CASSLIAGVTYEQYF; CDR3nt: TGTGCCAGCAGTTTAATCGCGGGGGTCACCTACGAGCAGTACTTC
d_gene: TRBD1; j_gene: TRBJ1-2; v_gene: TRBV27; abundance: NA; CDR3aa: CASSTSDRADPYGYTF; CDR3nt: TGTGCCAGCAGTACCTCGGACAGGGCCGACCCCTATGGCTACACCTTC
d_gene: NA; j_gene: TRBJ2-1; v_gene: TRBV7-9; abundance: few; CDR3aa: CASSAQGGVYNEQFF; CDR3nt: TGTGCCAGCAGCGCACAGGGAGGGGTATACAATGAGCAGTTCTTC
d_gene: TRBD2; j_gene: TRBJ2-1; v_gene: TRBV30; abundance: few; CDR3aa: CAWSGTSGNEQFF; CDR3nt: TGTGCCTGGAGCGGGACTAGCGGCAATGAGCAGTTCTTC
d_gene: NA; j_gene: TRBJ2-4; v_gene: TRBV6-5; abundance: few; CDR3aa: CASSSGDIQYF; CDR3nt: TGTGCCAGCAGTTCCGGGGACATTCAGTACTTC
d_gene: TRBD2; j_gene: TRBJ2-5; v_gene: TRBV23-1; abundance: few; CDR3aa: CATLKYESGKYQETQYF; CDR3nt: TGCGCCACCCTGAAGTATGAGAGCGGGAAGTACCAAGAGACCCAGTACTTC
d_gene: TRBD2; j_gene: TRBJ2-7; v_gene: TRBV29-1; abundance: NA; CDR3aa: CSVTRLAGKNPSEQYF; CDR3nt: TGCAGCGTTACCCGACTAGCGGGAAAAAATCCTAGCGAGCAGTACTTC
d_gene: NA; j_gene: TRBJ1-1; v_gene: TRBV12-5; abundance: NA; CDR3aa: CARQDGAEAFF; CDR3nt: TGTGCTAGGCAAGACGGGGCTGAAGCTTTCTTT
d_gene: TRBD2; j_gene: TRBJ2-1; v_gene: TRBV6-5; abundance: NA; CDR3aa: CASSYSIGGNEQFF; CDR3nt: TGTGCCAGCAGTTACTCGATCGGGGGGAATGAGCAGTTCTTC
d_gene: NA; j_gene: TRBJ2-7; v_gene: TRBV25-1; abundance: NA; CDR3aa: CASSDAVVEEQYF; CDR3nt: TGTGCCAGCAGTGACGCGGTGGTTGAGGAGCAGTACTTC
d_gene: NA; j_gene: TRBJ2-3; v_gene: TRBV11-1; abundance: few; CDR3aa: CASSLDGSMSDTQYF; CDR3nt: TGTGCCAGCAGCTTAGACGGGAGCATGTCAGATACGCAGTATTTT
d_gene: NA; j_gene: TRBJ2-4; v_gene: TRBV7-2; abundance: few; CDR3aa: CASSSRPGEVMGGIQYF; CDR3nt: TGTGCCAGCAGCTCTAGGCCCGGGGAGGTAATGGGGGGCATTCAGTACTTC
d_gene: TRBD1; j_gene: TRBJ1-6; v_gene: TRBV27; abundance: NA; CDR3aa: CASSWGTGGLQALHF; CDR3nt: TGTGCCAGCAGTTGGGGGACAGGGGGCCTTCAGGCCCTCCACTTT
d_gene: NA; j_gene: TRBJ1-2; v_gene: TRBV1; abundance: once; CDR3aa: CTSSQDSLCPRQAYGYTF; CDR3nt: TGCACCAGCAGCCAAGACTCCTTGTGTCCTAGACAGGCCTATGGCTACACCTTC
d_gene: NA; j_gene: TRBJ1-2; v_gene: TRBV30; abundance: NA; CDR3aa: CACNPGGYGYTF; CDR3nt: TGTGCCTGCAACCCGGGAGGCTATGGCTACACCTTC
d_gene: TRBD1; j_gene: TRBJ1-2; v_gene: TRBV5-1; abundance: few; CDR3aa: CASRPGTGPINYGYTF; CDR3nt: TGCGCCAGCAGGCCTGGGACAGGGCCCATTAACTATGGCTACACCTTC
d_gene: NA; j_gene: TRBJ1-1; v_gene: TRBV18; abundance: few; CDR3aa: CASSRQANTEAFF; CDR3nt: TGTGCCAGCTCTCGCCAGGCGAACACTGAAGCTTTCTTT